One sample yielded the 14 T cell receptor beta chains listed below, sequenced in a study of blood T cell repertoires in COVID-19. Produced via immunoSEQ multiplex PCR; TCRdb's table is partial and in-frame only. The sample lists 35,000 to 45,000 clones; roughly 86% were seen once. Sequences were obtained from peripheral blood. Receptors were obtained from a human donor in a cohort sampled during active COVID-19.

The chain is built from TRBV14 and TRBJ2-2; TRBD2 might be the D (5 bases). The CDR3 is 13 amino acids. Germline loops: CDR1 SGHDN, CDR2 FVKESK. V was trimmed by 6 bases and J by 5 bases, leaving 10 bases between them. CDR3 nucleotide sequence: TGTGCCAGCAGTCCCACTAGAACCGGGGAGCTGTTTTTT. It codes for CASSPTRTGELFF.

In this sample, this clone turned up once. This chain connects TRBV5-4 to TRBJ2-7, with TRBD1 matching over 8 bases. Germline CDR1 is SGHNT and CDR2 is YYREEE (reference sequence). The V and J ends lost 3 bases and 3 bases, in that order; junction bases with no gene match: 5. CDR3 length: 14 amino acids. In nucleotides, the CDR3 is TGTGCCAGCAGCTCGACAGGGGTTTTCTACGAGCAGTACTTC. Its protein product is CASSSTGVFYEQYF.

In nucleotides, the CDR3 is TGCAGTGCTACCCGAGGTGGTGAGCAGTTCTTC. Protein: CSATRGGEQFF. The J gene is TRBJ2-1, the V gene TRBV20-1; D unresolved. Trimming took 4 bases from V and 9 from J, leaving 10 bases between them. The germline V gene has CDR1 DFQATT and CDR2 SNEGSKA (reference sequence). CDR3 length equals 11 residues.

A single count supports this clone. The V gene is TRBV9, the J gene TRBJ1-3; 8 nucleotides match TRBD1. From germline, CDR1 is SGDLS and CDR2 YYNGEE. Unmatched junction bases numbered 11, after V lost 3 bases and J lost 9 bases. This CDR3 comprises 15 residues. CDR3 amino acids: CASSGTGTGVTTIYF. The CDR3 region has the DNA TGTGCCAGCAGCGGAACCGGGACAGGAGTCACCACCATATATTTT.

This clone was observed a single time. The chain couples TRBV28 to TRBJ2-1, with 12 bases that match TRBD2. The germline V gene encodes CDR1 MDHEN and CDR2 SYDVKM. With V trimmed by 5 bases and J by 7 bases, 9 bases remained unmatched. The CDR3 runs to 16 residues. The CDR3: CASSPRGTSGFNEQFF. The CDR3 DNA is TGTGCCAGCAGTCCCCGGGGGACTAGCGGGTTTAATGAGCAGTTCTTC.

V gene TRBV21-1 combines with J gene TRBJ2-6; TRBD2 is the table's D call, not checked against the DNA. TRBV21-1 is noted as a pseudogene. The CDR3 runs to 21 residues. The CDR3 reads CASSKTPAWPMTLAGANVLTF. The CDR3 nucleotides read TGTGCCAGCAGCAAAACCCCAGCCTGGCCCATGACCCTAGCTGGGGCCAACGTCCTGACTTTC.

The chain uses TRBV6-5 and TRBJ1-4; a possible D gene is TRBD1 (6 bases). This CDR3 spans 15 amino acids. In germline, CDR1 is MNHEY, CDR2 SVGAGI. V shed 0 bases and J shed 7 bases, with 12 bases lying between them. The CDR3 DNA follows: TGTGCCAGCAGTTACTCGGACAGCGGAATTGAAAAACTGTTTTTT. Amino acids: CASSYSDSGIEKLFF.

This clone was observed a few times. The V call is TRBV12-5, the J call TRBJ1-5; perhaps TRBD1 as D (6 bases). Trimming removed 8 bases from V and 5 bases from J, with 13 bases in between. CDR3 size: 13 residues. Germline CDR1 is LGHNT and CDR2 is FRNRAP. CDR3 sequence (DNA): TGTGCTAGTCAGACAGGCGGTGATCAGCCCCAGCATTTT. Translation: CASQTGGDQPQHF.

The chain links TRBV6-5 to TRBJ2-7; 12 bases are a match to TRBD2. V was pared by 5 bases and J by 8 bases, with 10 bases of the junction left unmatched. The CDR3 totals 15 residues. Germline V CDR1 and CDR2: MNHEY, SVGAGI. The CDR3 DNA sequence: TGTGCCAGCAGTCCCCCGACTAGCGGGGGTCGAAAGCAGTACTTC. Translation gives CASSPPTSGGRKQYF.

The rearrangement joins TRBV5-4 to TRBJ1-2, with 7 bases identical to TRBD1. This CDR3 has 14 residues. The V gene end was trimmed by 4 bases and the J gene end by 2 bases; junction bases not matched to a gene: 5. Germline values: CDR1 SGHNT, CDR2 YYREEE (reference sequence). The CDR3 DNA follows: TGTGCCAGCAGCGCAAAGACAGGGAACTATGGCTACACCTTC. This codes for CASSAKTGNYGYTF.

The chain employs TRBV6-2 or TRBV6-3 and TRBJ2-1, with a tentative D call TRBD2 (6 bases). Germline V gene lookup returns CDR1 MNHEY and CDR2 SVGEGT. This CDR3 spans 14 amino acids. V was shortened by 0 bases and J by 10 bases, with 13 bases between the two germline ends. The chain's CDR3 is CASSYSGLHGEQFF. The CDR3 nucleotides are TGTGCCAGCAGTTACTCGGGACTCCATGGGGAGCAGTTCTTC.

The chain uses TRBV7-9 and TRBJ1-1; unclear D gene. V was cut by 1 base and J by 1 base, with 19 bases left in between. This CDR3 is built from 18 residues. Germline V gene data show CDR1 as SEHNR and CDR2 as FQNEAQ (reference sequence). CDR3 in DNA: TGTGCCAGCAGCTTAGAGTCGGTGTCGCCCGGAGGGAACACTGAAGCTTTCTTT. Translation gives CASSLESVSPGGNTEAFF.

The rearrangement uses TRBV6-6 and TRBJ1-4; the D gene is possibly TRBD1 (6 bases). The CDR3 totals 16 residues. V shed 5 bases and J shed 2 bases, with 15 bases lying between them. Germline CDR1 reads MNHNY; CDR2 reads SVGAGI (reference sequence). CDR3 DNA sequence: TGTGCCAGCAGTCGAAACAGGGCGGCGACTAATGAAAAACTGTTTTTT. Amino acid sequence: CASSRNRAATNEKLFF.

The CDR3 bases are TGTGCCAGCTCACCACGACAGGGTTCGGTCGACGCTTTCTTT. It yields the protein CASSPRQGSVDAFF. The rearrangement joins TRBV18 to TRBJ1-1, with 7 bases aligning to TRBD1. The V segment lost 1 base and the J segment 11 bases; nucleotides outside the gene matches: 10. The CDR3 has 14 amino acids. Looked up from germline, CDR1 is KGHSH and CDR2 is LQKENI.